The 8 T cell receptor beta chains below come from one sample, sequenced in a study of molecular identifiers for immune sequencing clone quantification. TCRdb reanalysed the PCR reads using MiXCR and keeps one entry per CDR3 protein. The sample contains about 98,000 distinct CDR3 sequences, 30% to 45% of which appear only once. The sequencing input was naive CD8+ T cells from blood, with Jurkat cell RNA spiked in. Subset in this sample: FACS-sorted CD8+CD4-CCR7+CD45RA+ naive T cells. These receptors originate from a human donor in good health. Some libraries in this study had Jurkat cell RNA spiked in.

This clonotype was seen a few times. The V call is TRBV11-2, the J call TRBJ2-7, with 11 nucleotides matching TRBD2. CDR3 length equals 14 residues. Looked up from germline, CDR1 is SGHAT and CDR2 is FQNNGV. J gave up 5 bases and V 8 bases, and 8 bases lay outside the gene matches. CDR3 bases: TGTGCCAGCGCTCCTAGCGGGAGGCCCGACGAGCAGTACTTC. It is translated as CASAPSGRPDEQYF.

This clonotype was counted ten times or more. CDR3 sequence: CASSLSPLAPTDTQYF. DNA for the CDR3: TGTGCCAGCAGCTTGAGCCCCCTGGCCCCCACAGATACGCAGTATTTT. This chain joins TRBV7-9 and TRBJ2-3, with D unresolved. V was clipped by 3 bases and J by 2 bases, with 15 bases between them. CDR1 and CDR2 (germline): SEHNR, FQNEAQ (reference sequence). The CDR3 runs 16 residues.

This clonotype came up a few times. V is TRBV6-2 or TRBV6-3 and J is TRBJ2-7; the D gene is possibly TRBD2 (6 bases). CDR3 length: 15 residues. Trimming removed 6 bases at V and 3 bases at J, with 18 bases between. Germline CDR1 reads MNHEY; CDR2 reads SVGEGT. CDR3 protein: CASSLVRDLSYEQYF. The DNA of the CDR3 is TGTGCCAGCAGCCTCGTCCGGGACTTAAGCTACGAGCAGTACTTC.

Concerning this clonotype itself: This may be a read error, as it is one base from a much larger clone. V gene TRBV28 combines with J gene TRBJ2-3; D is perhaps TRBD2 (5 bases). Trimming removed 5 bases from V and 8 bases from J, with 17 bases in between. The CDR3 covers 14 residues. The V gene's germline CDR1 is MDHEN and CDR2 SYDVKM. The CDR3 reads CASSPLAGIGTQYF. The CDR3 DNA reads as TGTGCCAGCAGTCCTCTAGCTGGGATAGGTACGCAGTATTTT. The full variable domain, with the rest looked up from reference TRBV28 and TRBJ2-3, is DVKVTQSSRYLVKRTGEKVFLECVQDMDHENMFWYRQDPGLGLRLIYFSYDVKMKEKGDIPEGYSVSREKKERFSLILESASTNQTSMYLCASSPLAGIGTQYFGPGTRLTVL.

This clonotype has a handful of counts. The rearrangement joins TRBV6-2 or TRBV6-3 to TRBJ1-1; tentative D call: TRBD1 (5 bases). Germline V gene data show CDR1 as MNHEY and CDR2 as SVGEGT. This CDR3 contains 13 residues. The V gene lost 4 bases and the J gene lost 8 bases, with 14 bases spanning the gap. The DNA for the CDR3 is TGTGCCAGCAGTTCCCCGGACATCCCCGAAGCTTTCTTT. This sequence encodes CASSSPDIPEAFF.

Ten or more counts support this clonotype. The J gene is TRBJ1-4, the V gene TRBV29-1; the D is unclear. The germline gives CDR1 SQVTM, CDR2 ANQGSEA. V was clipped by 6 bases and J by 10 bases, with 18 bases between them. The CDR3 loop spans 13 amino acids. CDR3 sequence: CSVSLRTERKLFF. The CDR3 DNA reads TGCAGCGTCTCTCTCAGGACGGAAAGAAAACTGTTTTTT.

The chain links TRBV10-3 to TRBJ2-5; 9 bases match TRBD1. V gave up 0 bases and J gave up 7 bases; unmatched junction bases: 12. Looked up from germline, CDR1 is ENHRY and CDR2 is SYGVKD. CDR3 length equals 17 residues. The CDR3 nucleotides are TGTGCCATCAGTGAGTCGACGCCCGGACAGGGGACATGGACCCAGTACTTC. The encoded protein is CAISESTPGQGTWTQYF.

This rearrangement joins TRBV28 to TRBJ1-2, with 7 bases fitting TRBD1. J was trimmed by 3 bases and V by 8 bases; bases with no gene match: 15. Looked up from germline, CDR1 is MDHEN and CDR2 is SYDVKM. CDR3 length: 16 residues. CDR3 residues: CASEPTSTGQYYGYTF. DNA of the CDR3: TGTGCCAGCGAACCAACGTCGACGGGACAGTACTATGGCTACACCTTC.